This T cell receptor (beta chain) was identified during a study of blood T cell repertoires in COVID-19 (dated by TCRdb to 2020 to 2021). Describing the broader study: Samples covering the acute and convalescent phases of COVID-19 were provided by collaborators in the United States, Italy and Spain. The repertoires were made available in a free public database intended to serve as a resource for research on the immune response to SARS-CoV-2. Nearly every sample came with metadata listing a de-identified subject ID, COVID-19 status, age in years and sex. Where HLA class I and class II types were available, the types were taken from metadata supplied by the sample provider, not from assay-based typing. The material from the prospective study consisted of cDNA or gDNA derived from T cells, B-cell-depleted T cells, or PBMCs. Subjects who had been exposed to COVID-19, were actively infected with it, or had recovered from it provided the deeply sampled blood TCRbeta repertoires that made up the dataset. Samples were obtained from the ongoing ImmuneRACE study (first 160 participants) and from over a thousand subjects provided by 6 global collaborators.

The immunoSEQ Assay, a bias-controlled multiplex PCR, was used to amplify TCRbeta CDR3 regions from genomic DNA. As for the original processing: Nucleated cell counts per sample were estimated from amplification of reference gene primers within the assay. Sequence reads were collapsed and filtered to measure the absolute abundance of every unique TCRbeta CDR3 rearrangement. Productive Simpson clonality was computed per sample as the square root of Simpson's diversity index over productive rearrangements. Drawn from immuneACCESS, this table holds only the in-frame rearrangements with V and J called that TCRdb kept. Clones are partly lost; checked studies trace under half to an unresolved V gene and leave the rest unexplained. From that table come the V and J calls and clone size; the DNA was used to work out D and trimming. The sample data list 150,000 to 200,000 clones, and approximately 82% of these were observed just once. The top ten constitute approximately 21% of the sample.

About this clone: Its antigen remains undetermined. No per-base quality is available; no much larger clone lies one base away.

Each collaborating institution followed its own protocols to collect whole blood in K2EDTA tubes. For TCRbeta analysis, collaborators shipped samples in one of three forms: frozen whole blood, isolated PBMCs, or DNA extracted from either of those sample types. General findings and caveats noted by the study authors: Clinical and demographic metadata were provided uncurated, with the amount varying by source and participant.

This clonotype was obtained from a woman older than 75 with acute or convalescent COVID-19. Sequences were obtained from peripheral blood.

The CDR3 in this case is CASSQSTGGGYGYTF. The nucleotide sequence is given as TGTGCCAGCAGCCAATCGACAGGGGGAGGCTATGGCTACACCTTC. The chain links TRBV3-1 (or the pseudogene TRBV3-2) with TRBJ1-2; TRBD1 lines up with 9 middle nucleotides. The germline V gene (reference sequence) gives CDR1 as LGHDT and CDR2 as YNNKEL. The CDR3 covers 15 residues, taking in both the cysteine and the phenylalanine. Just CDR3 DNA is preserved here, 45 bases in frame from base 1. The V end gives up 2 bases and the J end 4 bases, leaving 5 bases in the junction not matched to a gene.